Below, 3 T cell receptor beta chains from the same sample are listed, as sequenced in a study of T cells in women clearing cervical HPV infection. Assay: immunoSEQ multiplex PCR; the TCRdb copy retains only in-frame clones and omits some. Seen in this sample are around 15,000 clones; the ten most common clones hold 10% to 13%. The sample taken for sequencing was blood buffy coat. These receptors were taken from a woman aged 18 to 75 with a cervical HPV16 infection that either progressed to CIN3+ or cleared (not recorded which).

On this clone itself: The CDR3 is cut off 3 residues early in the read; its end comes from the germline J gene. This sequence joins TRBV20-1 and TRBJ2-7, with TRBD1 identical over 8 bases. This CDR3 comprises 13 residues. The V gene end was trimmed by 6 bases and the J gene end by 4 bases; junction bases not matched to a gene: 8. CDR1 is DFQATT and CDR2 is SNEGSKA in the germline V gene (reference sequence). CDR3: CSAGRTGIYEQYF. CDR3 DNA (partial): TGCAGTGCGGGCAGGACAGGGATTTACGAG.

Note on this clone: The CDR3 extends 3 residues past the end of the read, so its final part is completed from the germline J gene. This sequence joins TRBV2 and TRBJ2-2; TRBD2 might be the D (6 bases). Germline CDR1 reads SNHLY; CDR2 reads FYNNEI. The CDR3 loop spans 16 amino acids. Deletions cut 5 bases from V and 1 base from J, with 14 bases between. The CDR3 loop reads CASSTAGGMNTGELFF. The sequenced part of the CDR3 DNA is TGTGCCAGCAGTACAGCGGGTGGTATGAACACCGGGGAG.

As for this clone: The read terminates 3 residues before the CDR3 end, so the remaining end is supplied by the germline J gene. V is TRBV19 and J is TRBJ1-2; TRBD1 might be the D (5 bases). The CDR3 loop spans 16 amino acids. Germline V gene lookup returns CDR1 LNHDA and CDR2 SQIVND (reference sequence). This chain's CDR3 is CASRGEGPTSTDTYTF. The sequenced part of the CDR3 DNA is TGTGCCAGTAGGGGGGAGGGACCAACTAGCACAGATACC.